One and the same sample provided the 17 T cell receptor beta chains below, sequenced in a study of cytomegalovirus exposure and HLA in healthy donors. Primers included in the PCR were 60 Vbeta and 13 Jbeta primers. Generated by immunoSEQ multiplex PCR, the TCRdb table keeps only in-frame clones and is missing some. This repertoire shows 100,000 to 150,000 clones, approximately 80% found once; its top ten account for approximately 10%. The sample taken for sequencing was PBMCs. All receptors derive from a man under 40 in good health and CMV-seropositive.

The chain recombines TRBV5-4 with TRBJ2-5; D not certain. This CDR3 spans 11 amino acids. V shed 0 bases and J shed 5 bases, with 2 bases lying between them. Germline lookup yields CDR1 SGHNT and CDR2 YYREEE (reference sequence). CDR3 in amino acids: CASSLAETQYF. The DNA for the CDR3 is TGTGCCAGCAGCTTGGCGGAGACCCAGTACTTC.

The chain carries TRBV19 and TRBJ2-5, with 10 bases fitting TRBD1. The CDR3 has 18 amino acids. With V trimmed by 7 bases and J by 5 bases, 19 bases remained unmatched. CDR1 is LNHDA and CDR2 is SQIVND in the germline V gene (reference sequence). CDR3 in amino acids: CASNSLGQSDRGRETQYF. The CDR3 DNA reads as TGTGCCAGTAACTCCCTGGGCCAATCGGACAGGGGGAGGGAGACCCAGTACTTC.

The chain couples TRBV6-6 to TRBJ2-7; TRBD1 aligns across 9 bases. This CDR3 has 14 residues. Germline assignment: CDR1 MNHNY and CDR2 SVGAGI (reference sequence). The trim removed 4 bases at V and 3 bases at J, leaving 4 bases unmatched. CDR3 nucleotide sequence: TGTGCCAGCAGTTTCGGGACAGGGTTCTACGAGCAGTACTTC. Its protein product is CASSFGTGFYEQYF.

This chain uses TRBV5-1 with TRBJ2-7; 7 bases agree with TRBD1. The CDR3 covers 14 residues. Germline lookup yields CDR1 SGHRS and CDR2 YFSETQ. Unmatched junction bases numbered 8, after V lost 4 bases and J lost 4 bases. The DNA for the CDR3 is TGCGCCAGCAGCCCCGGGACAGTAGTTTACGAGCAGTACTTC. Amino acids: CASSPGTVVYEQYF.

This rearrangement joins TRBV27 to TRBJ1-1; 7 bases match TRBD1. CDR1 and CDR2 (germline): MNHEY, SMNVEV (reference sequence). The CDR3 loop spans 14 amino acids. V was pared by 6 bases and J by 3 bases, with 7 bases of the junction left unmatched. The CDR3: CASSRDRKDTEAFF. CDR3 nucleotides: TGTGCCAGCAGCCGGGACAGAAAGGACACTGAAGCTTTCTTT.

This clone was counted once. The CDR3 protein is CASSLAPNTYEQYF. CDR3 sequence (DNA): TGCGCCAGCAGCTTGGCCCCGAACACCTACGAGCAGTACTTC. The genes are TRBV5-1 and TRBJ2-7; D gene uncertain. The CDR3 contains 14 residues. With 0 bases removed from V and 2 bases from J, the gap between germline ends came to 9 bases. CDR1 SGHRS and CDR2 YFSETQ come from the germline V gene.

The rearrangement links TRBV6-5 to TRBJ1-1, with no clear D. V gave up 2 bases and J gave up 1 base, with 11 bases separating them. The CDR3 has 15 amino acids. Looked up from germline, CDR1 is MNHEY and CDR2 is SVGAGI. In DNA, the CDR3 is TGTGCCAGCAGTTACGGAGGACGGGGGAACACTGAAGCTTTCTTT. It specifies CASSYGGRGNTEAFF.

The V call is TRBV27, the J call TRBJ2-3; the D gene is possibly TRBD2 (7 bases). This CDR3 region has 13 residues. The germline CDR1 and CDR2 sequences are MNHEY and SMNVEV (reference sequence). Trimming took off 8 bases at V and 6 bases at J, with 15 bases between the two ends. CDR3 DNA: TGTGCCAGCCGAGGGGGGGGTGGCGATACGCAGTATTTT. Amino acid sequence: CASRGGGGDTQYF.

This clone was detected only a few times. The chain recombines TRBV5-1 with TRBJ1-1; the match to TRBD1 covers 11 bases. The ends lost 1 base at V and 4 bases at J; junction bases unmatched: 3. CDR1 is SGHRS, CDR2 YFSETQ, per germline. This CDR3 contains 15 residues. CDR3: CASSLSGQGGTEAFF. DNA for the CDR3: TGCGCCAGCAGCTTGTCGGGACAGGGGGGCACTGAAGCTTTCTTT.

The genes are TRBV5-4 and TRBJ1-2; D is possibly TRBD1 (5 bases). Germline values: CDR1 SGHNT, CDR2 YYREEE (reference sequence). This CDR3 contains 15 residues. V was clipped by 0 bases and J by 2 bases, with 11 bases between them. This chain's CDR3 is CASSLDAGMNYGYTF. The CDR3 DNA sequence: TGTGCCAGCAGCTTGGACGCAGGGATGAACTATGGCTACACCTTC.

The chain has TRBV28 and TRBJ2-4, with D perhaps TRBD1 (6 bases). CDR3 length: 15 amino acids. V shed 1 base and J shed 11 bases, with 18 bases lying between them. Germline V lookup: CDR1 MDHEN, CDR2 SYDVKM. CDR3 loop: CASSLSQGTLEFQYF. The CDR3 DNA follows: TGTGCCAGCAGTTTATCGCAGGGGACCCTGGAGTTTCAGTACTTC.

This sequence joins TRBV7-9 and TRBJ2-1, with a possible D match to TRBD2 (5 bases). Germline CDR1 SEHNR, CDR2 FQNEAQ (reference sequence). The CDR3 sequence is 15 residues long. V was cut by 5 bases and J by 12 bases, with 23 bases left in between. The CDR3 is CASSPVLRGIRGQFF. The CDR3 DNA is TGTGCCAGCAGCCCAGTCTTGAGAGGGATCCGGGGGCAGTTCTTC.

In its sample, this clone was seen a few times. J is TRBJ2-1 and V is TRBV2, with TRBD1 identical over 8 bases. There are 15 residues in the CDR3. The V gene's germline CDR1 is SNHLY and CDR2 FYNNEI. The J segment lost 2 bases and the V segment lost 4 bases, leaving 4 bases of the junction unmatched. The CDR3 region has the DNA TGTGCCAGCAGTGCACAGGGGGGTGCCTACAATGAGCAGTTCTTC. Its protein is CASSAQGGAYNEQFF. Supplemented by reference TRBV2 and TRBJ2-1, the full variable domain reads EPEVTQTPSHQVTQMGQEVILRCVPISNHLYFYWYRQILGQKVEFLVSFYNNEISEKSEIFDDQFSVERPDGSNFTLKIRSTKLEDSAMYFCASSAQGGAYNEQFFGPGTRLTVL.

The genes are TRBV5-1 and TRBJ2-1; 8 nucleotides align to TRBD2. The CDR3 sequence is 14 residues long. CDR1 is SGHRS, CDR2 YFSETQ, per germline. After removal of 5 bases from V and 5 bases from J, the junction contained 6 bases not matched to a gene. For the CDR3, the DNA is TGCGCCAGCAGAAAGCGGGAGATCCACAATGAGCAGTTCTTC. Protein sequence: CASRKREIHNEQFF.

The chain uses TRBV7-2 and TRBJ1-1; no firm D call. Germline loops: CDR1 SGHTA, CDR2 FQGNSA. The CDR3 loop spans 14 amino acids. V shed 1 base and J shed 0 bases, with 6 bases lying between them. The CDR3 spells CASSLEYMNTEAFF. The CDR3 DNA follows: TGTGCCAGCAGCTTAGAGTACATGAACACTGAAGCTTTCTTT.

This chain uses TRBV7-3 with TRBJ2-2; 8 bases match TRBD2. The CDR3 is 16 residues long. J lost 1 base, V lost 4 bases, and 5 bases had no gene match. Germline V lookup: CDR1 SGHTA, CDR2 FQGTGA. CDR3 region: CASSYGTRMNTGELFF. CDR3 bases: TGTGCCAGCAGCTACGGGACTAGGATGAACACCGGGGAGCTGTTTTTT. The full variable domain, completed using reference TRBV7-3 and TRBJ2-2, is GAGVSQTPSNKVTEKGKYVELRCDPISGHTALYWYRQSLGQGPEFLIYFQGTGAADDSGLPNDRFFAVRPEGSVSTLKIQRTERGDSAVYLCASSYGTRMNTGELFFGEGSRLTVL.

The chain joins TRBV10-3 to TRBJ2-7, with 8 bases fitting TRBD2. With V trimmed by 10 bases and J by 3 bases, 14 bases remained unmatched. The germline gives CDR1 ENHRY, CDR2 SYGVKD. The CDR3 runs 15 residues. In nucleotides, the CDR3 is TGTGCCACCCACCGGTACCTAGCGGGTAACTACGAGCAGTACTTC. This translates into CATHRYLAGNYEQYF.